This T cell receptor beta chain was identified in a study of chemoradiotherapy in HPV16-positive cancers. Overall study: Candidate HPV-specific T-cell clones and common TCR motifs came from functional assays in two HPV16-positive patients. The study, taken as a whole, reports: Candidate HPV-specific clones and E7-related TCR motifs grew in tumor during treatment. Only two HPV16-positive patients supplied the functional HPV-specificity definition.

Remarks on this clone: Its antigen remains unknown.

This CDR3 spans 16 amino acids. Germline V lookup: CDR1 SNHLY, CDR2 FYNNEI. V gave up 6 bases and J gave up 0 bases, with 15 bases separating them. Libraries were prepared by immunoSEQ multiplex PCR; TCRdb keeps only in-frame clonotypes and omits some of them. The sample lists about 12,000 clones, approximately 86% occurring once. The sequence was collected from a human donor with HPV-associated anogenital cancer. Here the sequenced sample was blood, taken from a patient who underwent chemoradiotherapy. The chain links TRBV2 to TRBJ1-3, with D perhaps matching TRBD1 (6 bases). The CDR3 loop is CASRRRTGNSGNTIYF. The CDR3 DNA reads as TGTGCCAGCAGGCGTCGAACAGGGAACTCTGGAAACACCATATATTTT. Full variable domain (missing parts from reference TRBV2 and TRBJ1-3): EPEVTQTPSHQVTQMGQEVILRCVPISNHLYFYWYRQILGQKVEFLVSFYNNEISEKSEIFDDQFSVERPDGSNFTLKIRSTKLEDSAMYFCASRRRTGNSGNTIYFGEGSWLTVV.